The 10 T cell receptor beta chains presented below share a single source sample, sequenced in a study of T cell responses to AZD1222 COVID-19 vaccine. Measured with immunoSEQ multiplex PCR; TCRdb has only the in-frame clones, and not every one. The sample shows 150,000 to 200,000 clones, about 89% of them seen only once. The material was peripheral blood, obtained on day 0 of AZD1222 vaccination. These receptors were collected from an adult in good health.

This chain links TRBV5-5 with TRBJ2-1, with 7 bases lining up with TRBD1. Trimming cost V 4 bases and J 8 bases; bases outside gene matches: 6. The germline gives CDR1 SGHKS, CDR2 YYEKEE (reference sequence). The CDR3 is 13 residues long. CDR3 amino acids: CASSLTGLHEQFF. The CDR3 DNA reads TGTGCCAGCAGCCTGACAGGGTTGCATGAGCAGTTCTTC.

This chain joins TRBV7-6 and TRBJ2-7, with D possibly TRBD1 on 6 matching bases. The germline CDR1 and CDR2 sequences are SGHVS and FNYEAQ. Trimming removed 1 base from V and 5 bases from J, with 18 bases in between. The CDR3 runs 16 residues. The chain's CDR3 is CASSLVGGVSRNEQYF. The CDR3 DNA reads TGTGCCAGCAGCTTAGTTGGGGGCGTCTCACGGAACGAGCAGTACTTC.

The V and J genes are TRBV10-1 and TRBJ1-1, with a weak D call TRBD1 (5 bases). Germline-derived CDR1 and CDR2 are WNHNN and SYGVQD (reference sequence). Between the trimmed V and J ends, which lost 2 bases and 7 bases, there was a span of 11 bases. The CDR3 runs 13 residues. CDR3 nucleotides: TGCGCCAGCAGTGAGCGTCGGGGGGATGAAGCTTTCTTT. This sequence encodes CASSERRGDEAFF.

This sequence joins TRBV19 and TRBJ1-3; D is undetermined. Trimming removed 7 bases from V and 1 base from J, with 11 bases in between. The CDR3 loop spans 14 amino acids. CDR1 is LNHDA, CDR2 SQIVND, per germline (reference sequence). The CDR3: CASIKLGSGNTIYF. The CDR3, as DNA: TGTGCCAGTATTAAATTGGGATCTGGAAACACCATATATTTT.

The chain recombines TRBV5-1 with TRBJ1-5; TRBD1 might be the D (5 bases). V was shortened by 4 bases and J by 0 bases, with 11 bases between the two germline ends. The CDR3 is 15 residues long. Germline CDR1 SGHRS, CDR2 YFSETQ. The CDR3 here is CASSPDSHSNQPQHF. The CDR3 nucleotides are TGCGCCAGCAGCCCAGACAGTCATAGCAATCAGCCCCAGCATTTT. Full variable domain (rest looked up from reference TRBV5-1 and TRBJ1-5): KAGVTQTPRYLIKTRGQQVTLSCSPISGHRSVSWYQQTPGQGLQFLFEYFSETQRNKGNFPGRFSGRQFSNSRSEMNVSTLELGDSALYLCASSPDSHSNQPQHFGDGTRLSIL.

J is TRBJ2-1 and V is TRBV5-1; 9 nucleotides agree with TRBD2. The CDR3 is 15 residues long. V lost 0 bases, J lost 8 bases, and 6 bases stayed unmatched. The germline CDR1 and CDR2 sequences are SGHRS and YFSETQ. This chain's CDR3 is CASSLVGGRADEQFF. DNA for the CDR3: TGCGCCAGCAGCTTGGTTGGCGGGAGGGCGGATGAGCAGTTCTTC.

The rearrangement links TRBV6-5 to TRBJ1-4; 8 nucleotides line up with TRBD1. Germline trimming cut 7 bases from V and 7 bases from J; bases unmatched to any gene: 8. CDR1 is MNHEY, CDR2 SVGAGI, per germline. The length of the CDR3 is 14 residues. The CDR3 protein is CASTGQGSGEKLFF. The CDR3, as DNA: TGTGCCAGCACAGGACAGGGTAGTGGTGAAAAACTGTTTTTT.

The V and J genes are TRBV3-1 (or the pseudogene TRBV3-2) and TRBJ1-2; D is perhaps TRBD1 (5 bases). V was pared by 4 bases and J by 8 bases, with 14 bases between. The CDR3 has 13 amino acids. CDR1 is LGHDT and CDR2 is YNNKEL in the germline V gene (reference sequence). CDR3 in amino acids: CASSLDGGGGYTF. The CDR3 bases are TGTGCCAGCAGCCTGGACGGTGGGGGAGGCTACACCTTC.

The chain has TRBV5-1 and TRBJ1-2, with 9 nucleotides matching TRBD1. With 4 bases clipped from V and 6 bases from J, the junction kept 4 bases outside the gene matches. Germline V gene data show CDR1 as SGHRS and CDR2 as YFSETQ. CDR3 size: 13 residues. DNA for the CDR3: TGCGCCAGCAGCCCATGGACAGGGGATGGCTACACCTTC. Protein: CASSPWTGDGYTF.

The chain uses TRBV28 and TRBJ1-1; TRBD1 matches 8 bases. Germline loops: CDR1 MDHEN, CDR2 SYDVKM. V lost 4 bases, J lost 5 bases, and 0 bases stayed unmatched. The CDR3 loop spans 12 amino acids. CDR3 DNA sequence: TGTGCCAGCAGTTACAGGGGGACTGAAGCTTTCTTT. This translates into CASSYRGTEAFF. Full variable domain (remainder filled in from reference TRBV28 and TRBJ1-1): DVKVTQSSRYLVKRTGEKVFLECVQDMDHENMFWYRQDPGLGLRLIYFSYDVKMKEKGDIPEGYSVSREKKERFSLILESASTNQTSMYLCASSYRGTEAFFGQGTRLTVV.